These 22 T cell receptor beta chains originate from one sample sequenced in a study of T cell changes during pregnancy in multiple sclerosis. Sequenced by immunoSEQ multiplex PCR; TCRdb stores in-frame clones only, minus some. In the table there are more than 80,000 clones, roughly 90% of which are singletons. Sample: peripheral blood, taken in the first trimester of pregnancy. The receptors stem from a female donor with multiple sclerosis, enrolled in a pregnancy study.

This CDR3 reads CASSHDRGREKLFF. CDR3 nucleotides: TGCGCCAGCAGTCATGACAGGGGTCGGGAAAAACTGTTTTTT. This rearrangement joins TRBV5-1 to TRBJ1-4; 8 bases are shared with TRBD1. V lost 5 bases, J lost 8 bases, and 8 bases stayed unmatched. This CDR3 comprises 14 residues. CDR1 is SGHRS, CDR2 YFSETQ, per germline.

The CDR3 reads CASSGPPDTQYF. CDR3 sequence (DNA): TGTGCCAGTAGTGGCCCCCCAGATACGCAGTATTTT. This rearrangement joins TRBV19 to TRBJ2-3; D is unresolved. CDR1 is LNHDA, CDR2 SQIVND, per germline (reference sequence). The CDR3 length is 12 residues. V lost 5 bases and J 4 bases, leaving 7 bases between the germline ends.

This CDR3 is CAWIELLDRDGGYTF. CDR3 coding DNA: TGTGCCTGGATTGAGTTGCTTGACCGGGATGGGGGCTACACCTTC. The chain employs TRBV30 and TRBJ1-2; D is unresolved. Trimming shortened V by 4 bases and J by 8 bases, and 23 bases separated the two germline ends. The CDR3 is 15 amino acids. Germline lookup yields CDR1 GTSNPN and CDR2 SVGIG (reference sequence).

The CDR3 is CASSRGLGLYNEQFF. CDR3 DNA sequence: TGTGCCAGCAGTAGGGGTTTAGGGCTTTACAATGAGCAGTTCTTC. V usage is TRBV27 and J usage is TRBJ2-1; tentatively, D is TRBD1 (5 bases). Trimming removed 5 bases at V and 4 bases at J, with 15 bases between. CDR1 MNHEY and CDR2 SMNVEV come from the germline V gene (reference sequence). The CDR3 has 15 residues.

The rearrangement uses TRBV29-1 and TRBJ1-2; 8 positions match TRBD1. The CDR3 runs 12 residues. In germline, CDR1 is SQVTM, CDR2 ANQGSEA. The trim removed 7 bases at V and 8 bases at J, leaving 9 bases unmatched. CDR3 sequence: CSAPTGAKGYTF. The CDR3 DNA follows: TGCAGCGCGCCGACAGGGGCTAAGGGCTACACCTTC.

The chain carries TRBV30 and TRBJ2-1; a possible D gene is TRBD2 (5 bases). There are 13 residues in the CDR3. Germline assignment: CDR1 GTSNPN and CDR2 SVGIG (reference sequence). The V and J ends lost 4 bases and 8 bases respectively, with 15 bases between them. CDR3 DNA: TGTGCCTGGACAGGAGGCAATTTGGATGAGCAGTTCTTC. It translates to CAWTGGNLDEQFF.

This sequence joins TRBV27 and TRBJ2-7; D might be TRBD2 (6 bases). The CDR3 has 14 amino acids. Germline CDR1 and CDR2: MNHEY and SMNVEV (reference sequence). Trimming removed 7 bases from V and 0 bases from J, with 13 bases in between. CDR3 loop: CASILRGNSYEQYF. CDR3 DNA sequence: TGTGCCAGCATATTGCGCGGGAACTCCTACGAGCAGTACTTC.

The chain is built from TRBV5-1 and TRBJ2-5; unclear D gene. The CDR3 extends over 15 amino acids. CDR1 and CDR2 from the germline V gene are SGHRS and YFSETQ. Trimming removed 2 bases at V and 1 base at J, with 12 bases between. CDR3 amino acids: CASSFGAAIQETQYF. CDR3 sequence (DNA): TGCGCCAGCAGCTTCGGTGCGGCGATCCAAGAGACCCAGTACTTC.

This clone is a singleton in its sample. V usage is TRBV2 and J usage is TRBJ1-1; 7 positions agree with TRBD1. The V gene end was trimmed by 8 bases and the J gene end by 12 bases; junction bases not matched to a gene: 12. This CDR3 spans 12 amino acids. Germline V gene sequence: CDR1 SNHLY, CDR2 FYNNEI. The CDR3: CASFPGGLETFF. The CDR3 DNA follows: TGTGCCAGCTTTCCAGGGGGGCTTGAGACTTTCTTT.

V gene TRBV19 combines with J gene TRBJ2-1; 8 bases line up with TRBD2. V was clipped by 0 bases and J by 5 bases; unmatched bases: 3. Germline loops: CDR1 LNHDA, CDR2 SQIVND (reference sequence). The CDR3 sequence is 15 residues long. The CDR3 nucleotides are TGTGCCAGTAGTATAGATGGGACTAGGAACAATGAGCAGTTCTTC. The encoded protein is CASSIDGTRNNEQFF.

The chain carries TRBV27 and TRBJ1-2; D possibly corresponds to TRBD1 (5 bases). V lost 3 bases and J 0 bases, leaving 11 bases between the germline ends. Germline-derived CDR1 and CDR2 are MNHEY and SMNVEV (reference sequence). The CDR3 is made up of 15 amino acids. The CDR3 loop reads CASSFDRTSNYGYTF. CDR3 sequence (DNA): TGTGCCAGCAGTTTTGACAGAACATCTAACTATGGCTACACCTTC.

V usage is TRBV4-2 and J usage is TRBJ1-1, with D unclear. The CDR3 contains 13 residues. CDR1 LGHNA and CDR2 YNFKEQ come from the germline V gene. V gave up 3 bases and J gave up 6 bases, with 11 bases separating them. The CDR3 sequence is CASSQVPRSEAFF. CDR3 coding DNA: TGTGCCAGCAGCCAGGTGCCGAGGTCTGAAGCTTTCTTT.

The chain has TRBV7-8 and TRBJ2-7, with 9 bases fitting TRBD2. Germline trimming cut 4 bases from V and 1 base from J; bases unmatched to any gene: 11. CDR1 and CDR2 (germline): SGHVS, FQNEAQ. The CDR3 has 17 amino acids. The CDR3 reads CASSSDLLSGRSYEQYF. CDR3 nucleotides: TGTGCCAGCAGCTCCGACCTTTTAAGCGGGAGGTCCTACGAGCAGTACTTC.

V and J are TRBV6-1 and TRBJ1-2; no clear D gene. The germline V gene encodes CDR1 MNHNS and CDR2 SASEGT. CDR3 length: 14 residues. With 5 bases removed from V and 3 bases from J, the gap between germline ends came to 13 bases. CDR3 nucleotides: TGTGCCAGCAGTCTTCCCCCAGATTACTATGGCTACACCTTC. Its protein product is CASSLPPDYYGYTF.

The chain has TRBV27 and TRBJ2-7; 8 nucleotides match TRBD1. CDR1 is MNHEY and CDR2 is SMNVEV in the germline V gene (reference sequence). The CDR3 loop spans 16 amino acids. V gave up 3 bases and J gave up 0 bases; unmatched junction bases: 7. CDR3 region: CASSFRGQGSSYEQYF. The CDR3 region has the DNA TGTGCCAGCAGTTTCCGCGGACAGGGAAGCTCCTACGAGCAGTACTTC.

This clone was seen only once. V is TRBV9 and J is TRBJ2-5, with D perhaps TRBD1 (5 bases). The V gene's germline CDR1 is SGDLS and CDR2 YYNGEE. The V gene lost 1 base and the J gene lost 7 bases, with 11 bases spanning the gap. CDR3 length: 13 residues. The CDR3, as DNA: TGTGCCAGCAGCGTACTGGGGCAGGGGACCCAGTACTTC. Its translation is CASSVLGQGTQYF.

The chain joins TRBV5-1 to TRBJ2-3; the D is unclear. This CDR3 is built from 16 residues. CDR1 is SGHRS and CDR2 is YFSETQ in the germline V gene. The V end lost 4 bases, the J end lost 0 bases, and 15 bases lay between the germline ends. This chain's CDR3 is CASSRRSSVSTDTQYF. The CDR3 DNA reads as TGCGCCAGCAGCCGCCGTAGTAGTGTTAGCACAGATACGCAGTATTTT.

V usage is TRBV6-5 and J usage is TRBJ2-7; 9 bases map to TRBD1. The CDR3 is made up of 15 amino acids. The J segment lost 4 bases and the V segment lost 5 bases, leaving 9 bases of the junction unmatched. Germline V CDR1 and CDR2: MNHEY, SVGAGI. As DNA, the CDR3 is TGTGCCAGCAGTCCCACCGGGACAGGGTCTTACGAGCAGTACTTC. Translating it yields CASSPTGTGSYEQYF.

In regard to this clone: In the same sample, other DNA sequences code for this CDR3. The chain employs TRBV10-2 and TRBJ1-1, with 8 nucleotides matching TRBD1. The CDR3 length is 13 residues. The V and J ends lost 3 bases and 5 bases, in that order; junction bases with no gene match: 2. Germline V gives CDR1 WSHSY, CDR2 SAAADI. The CDR3 DNA follows: TGCGCCAGCAGTGACAGGGGGCAAACTGAAGCTTTCTTT. Its translation is CASSDRGQTEAFF.

This clone was counted a few times. V and J are TRBV5-1 and TRBJ2-2; 14 bases agree with TRBD2. V trimming: 4 bases; J trimming: 4 bases; junction bases outside the gene matches: 6. CDR3 length equals 17 residues. The germline gives CDR1 SGHRS, CDR2 YFSETQ. The CDR3 is CASSRGLAGAGTGELFF. The CDR3 DNA reads TGCGCCAGCAGCAGGGGACTAGCGGGAGCGGGCACCGGGGAGCTGTTTTTT.

The chain couples TRBV4-3 to TRBJ2-1; 7 bases match TRBD2. CDR3 length: 13 residues. Unmatched junction bases numbered 1, after V lost 1 base and J lost 7 bases. Germline V gene data show CDR1 as LGHNA and CDR2 as YSLEER. CDR3 protein: CASSQGLANEQFF. DNA of the CDR3: TGCGCCAGCAGCCAAGGACTAGCTAATGAGCAGTTCTTC.

This CDR3 is CASSPWGQIYEQYF. The CDR3 DNA follows: TGTGCCAGCAGCCCTTGGGGACAGATCTACGAGCAGTACTTC. This chain joins TRBV7-2 and TRBJ2-7; 7 nucleotides line up with TRBD1. V lost 5 bases to trimming and J lost 3 bases; unmatched junction nucleotides: 7. Germline CDR1 SGHTA, CDR2 FQGNSA. CDR3 length equals 14 residues.